This is a list of T cell receptor beta chains from one sample in a study of T cell changes during pregnancy in multiple sclerosis. Clones were sequenced by immunoSEQ multiplex PCR, and TCRdb holds only the in-frame ones, with some missing. The sample contains tens of thousands of clones, about 89% of which appear only once. The specimen comprised CD4+ T cells from peripheral blood mononuclear cells, sampled in the first trimester of pregnancy. The receptors come from a female donor with multiple sclerosis, enrolled in a pregnancy study. The CDR3 runs from the conserved cysteine through the conserved F or W. A D gene is named only where the DNA matches it firmly. A clone size is listed for some rows: how often the clone was seen (once, few, many), or a class if it is expanded.

abundance	v_gene	d_gene	j_gene	CDR3nt	CDR3aa
NA	TRBV11-2	NA	TRBJ1-2	TGTGCCAGCAGCTTAGGGGAGAGCTATGGCTACACCTTC	CASSLGESYGYTF
NA	TRBV9	TRBD2	TRBJ2-2	TGTGCCAGCAGCGCGACTAGCCTATCCACCGGGGAGCTGTTTTTT	CASSATSLSTGELFF
NA	TRBV2	TRBD1	TRBJ1-1	TGTGCCAGCAGGGAGACAGGGTTGGACACTGAAGCTTTCTTT	CASRETGLDTEAFF
NA	TRBV14	TRBD2	TRBJ2-5	TGTGCCAGCAGCCTTCGGACTAGCGGGAGAAGAGAGACCCAGTACTTC	CASSLRTSGRRETQYF
NA	TRBV5-1	TRBD1	TRBJ1-1	TGCGCCAGCAGCTTGGGACTGGACAGGGGCACTGAAGCTTTCTTT	CASSLGLDRGTEAFF
NA	TRBV27	NA	TRBJ1-1	TGTGCCAGCAGTTTAAGTCCAGGGATGAACACTGAAGCTTTCTTT	CASSLSPGMNTEAFF
NA	TRBV14	NA	TRBJ2-7	TGTGCCAGCAGCCAATGGGGGGACGAGCAGTACTTC	CASSQWGDEQYF
once	TRBV5-1	TRBD2	TRBJ2-1	TGCGCCAGCAGCTTCGGACTAGCGGGAGGGCCGCGGAATGAGCAGTTCTTC	CASSFGLAGGPRNEQFF
NA	TRBV7-3	TRBD1	TRBJ2-6	TGTGCCAGCAGCTCCGGGACAGGGTCGAGGGGCCTGACTTTC	CASSSGTGSRGLTF
medium-sized	TRBV19	NA	TRBJ1-1	TGTGCCAGTACAGCACGGACAATAAGCACTGAAGCTTTCTTT	CASTARTISTEAFF
NA	TRBV19	NA	TRBJ2-2	TGTGCCAGTACGCGCGGGACGAGCAACACCGGGGAGCTGTTTTTT	CASTRGTSNTGELFF
NA	TRBV7-2	TRBD1	TRBJ1-1	TGTGCCAGCAGCCGCGAACAGGGGTACACTGAAGCTTTCTTT	CASSREQGYTEAFF
NA	TRBV6-1	TRBD2	TRBJ2-1	TGTGCCAGCAGTGCCGGACTAGCGGGAGGCAATGAGCAGTTCTTC	CASSAGLAGGNEQFF
NA	TRBV19	NA	TRBJ1-5	TGTGCCAGTAGTAGCTCCGGGAGCCGCAATCAGCCCCAGCATTTT	CASSSSGSRNQPQHF
NA	TRBV27	TRBD1	TRBJ2-7	TGTGCCAGCAGTTTTGGGGACAGGGGGATCGGGGAGCAGTACTTC	CASSFGDRGIGEQYF
NA	TRBV11-2	NA	TRBJ1-1	TGTGCCAGCAGCCGTGGGACACGGAACACTGAAGCTTTCTTT	CASSRGTRNTEAFF
NA	TRBV6-6	NA	TRBJ2-4	TGTGCCAGCAGTCGCACACAGGCCAAAAACATTCAGTACTTC	CASSRTQAKNIQYF
NA	TRBV6-1	TRBD1	TRBJ2-7	TGTGCCAGCAGATTAGCAGGGGGCTACGAGCAGTACTTC	CASRLAGGYEQYF
NA	TRBV5-4	NA	TRBJ1-3	TGTGCCAGCAGCTCACAGGGCACTGGAAACACCATATATTTT	CASSSQGTGNTIYF
NA	TRBV7-6	NA	TRBJ1-1	TGTGCCAGCAGCTTAGGGTCCTCCGGGAACACTGAAGCTTTCTTT	CASSLGSSGNTEAFF
NA	TRBV6-4	NA	TRBJ2-1	TGTGCCAGCAACGTCAGGGGGGAGTTCTTC	CASNVRGEFF
NA	TRBV5-6	NA	TRBJ2-2	TGTGCCAGCAGCTCCCCAGGTTATCCGCCCGGGGAGCTGTTTTTT	CASSSPGYPPGELFF
NA	TRBV7-3	NA	TRBJ2-1	TGTGCCAGCAGCTTATCAGGGAATGAGCAGTTCTTC	CASSLSGNEQFF
NA	TRBV7-9	TRBD2	TRBJ2-6	TGTGCCAGCAGCCCCGGACTAGCGGGGCCCTCTGGGGCCAACGTCCTGACTTTC	CASSPGLAGPSGANVLTF
NA	TRBV2	NA	TRBJ1-2	TGTGCCAGCAGTGAAGCCCAGGGAGGCTATGGCTACACCTTC	CASSEAQGGYGYTF
NA	TRBV7-9	TRBD2	TRBJ2-1	TGTGCCAGCAGCTTAGGAACTAGCGGCTACAATGAGCAGTTCTTC	CASSLGTSGYNEQFF
NA	TRBV27	TRBD2	TRBJ2-1	TGTGCCAGCAACAGACTAGCGGGTCGTGATGGTGAGCAGTTCTTC	CASNRLAGRDGEQFF
NA	TRBV29-1	NA	TRBJ1-1	TGCAGCGTTGTTCCCCTCCGGGGGGGGGTATGGTCTGAAGCTTTCTTT	CSVVPLRGGVWSEAFF
once	TRBV6-6	TRBD1	TRBJ1-2	TGTGCCAGCAGTTACCGACAGGGGTCGAACTATGGCTACACCTTC	CASSYRQGSNYGYTF
NA	TRBV5-1	NA	TRBJ2-1	TGCGCCAGCAGCTTGGCGGCGGCCTCCTACAATGAGCAGTTCTTC	CASSLAAASYNEQFF
NA	TRBV6-4	NA	TRBJ1-5	TGTGCCAGCAGTGACTCGATAGTCGGAGTCGGGCAGCCCCAGCATTTT	CASSDSIVGVGQPQHF
NA	TRBV29-1	TRBD1	TRBJ2-2	TGCAGCGTAACGGGACAGATAAACACCGGGGAGCTGTTTTTT	CSVTGQINTGELFF
NA	TRBV18	NA	TRBJ1-2	TGTGCCAGCTCACCCCAGACAGAAGGGAATGGCTACACCTTC	CASSPQTEGNGYTF
NA	TRBV30	NA	TRBJ1-1	TGTGCCTGGAGTGCGATACAGGGAACTGAAGCTTTCTTT	CAWSAIQGTEAFF
NA	TRBV5-8	NA	TRBJ1-4	TGTGCCAGCAGCTTGAAAGGAGTTGGGAATGAAAAACTGTTTTTT	CASSLKGVGNEKLFF
once	TRBV30	NA	TRBJ2-1	TGTGCCCGCGCGGCGTCCCACAATGAGCAGTTCTTC	CARAASHNEQFF
NA	TRBV9	NA	TRBJ1-2	TGTGCCAGCAGCGTATCAGGGTTGGGCTATGGCTACACCTTC	CASSVSGLGYGYTF
NA	TRBV5-6	TRBD2	TRBJ2-1	TGTGCCAGCAGCCAGGGACTAGCGGGAGGGGAGCAGTTCTTC	CASSQGLAGGEQFF
once	TRBV7-2	NA	TRBJ2-1	TGTGCCAGCAGCTTCATAACCTCAACAGGGAATGAGCAGTTCTTC	CASSFITSTGNEQFF
NA	TRBV29-1	TRBD1	TRBJ1-2	TGCAGCGGCGGGACAGGGGAAGGCTACACCTTC	CSGGTGEGYTF
NA	TRBV7-9	NA	TRBJ1-5	TGTGCCAGCAGCTTAACACCTCGGGGAAGCAATCAGCCCCAGCATTTT	CASSLTPRGSNQPQHF
NA	TRBV12-5	NA	TRBJ2-3	TGTGCTAGTGGCTTAACAGGGAACGGGCAAGATACGCAGTATTTT	CASGLTGNGQDTQYF